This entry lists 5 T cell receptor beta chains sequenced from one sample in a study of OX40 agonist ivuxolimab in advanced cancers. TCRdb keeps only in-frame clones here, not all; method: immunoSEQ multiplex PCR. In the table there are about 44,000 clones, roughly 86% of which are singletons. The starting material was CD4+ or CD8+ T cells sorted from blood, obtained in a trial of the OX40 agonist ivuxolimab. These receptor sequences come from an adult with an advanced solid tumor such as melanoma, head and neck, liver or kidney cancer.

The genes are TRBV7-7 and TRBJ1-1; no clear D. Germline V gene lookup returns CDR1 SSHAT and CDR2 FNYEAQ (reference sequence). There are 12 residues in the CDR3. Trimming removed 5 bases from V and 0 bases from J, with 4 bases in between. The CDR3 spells CASSPVNTEAFF. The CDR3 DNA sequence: TGTGCCAGCAGCCCAGTGAACACTGAAGCTTTCTTT.

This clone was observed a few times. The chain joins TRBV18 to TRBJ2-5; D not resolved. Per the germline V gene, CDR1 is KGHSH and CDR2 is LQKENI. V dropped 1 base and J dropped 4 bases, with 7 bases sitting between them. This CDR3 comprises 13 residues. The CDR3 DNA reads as TGTGCCAGCTCACCACTTCAATCAGAGACCCAGTACTTC. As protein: CASSPLQSETQYF.

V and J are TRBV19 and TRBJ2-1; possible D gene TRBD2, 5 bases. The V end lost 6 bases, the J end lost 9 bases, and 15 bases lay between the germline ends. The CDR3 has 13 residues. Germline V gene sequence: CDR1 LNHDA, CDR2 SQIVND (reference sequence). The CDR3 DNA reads TGTGCCAGTAGGAGTCGTGGAGGACTTGAGCAGTTCTTC. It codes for CASRSRGGLEQFF.

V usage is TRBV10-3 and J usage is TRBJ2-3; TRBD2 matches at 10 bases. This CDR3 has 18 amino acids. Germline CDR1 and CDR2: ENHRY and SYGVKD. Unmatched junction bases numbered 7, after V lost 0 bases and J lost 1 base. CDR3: CAISESPAGGPGTDTQYF. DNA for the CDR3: TGTGCCATCAGTGAGTCTCCAGCGGGGGGGCCGGGCACAGATACGCAGTATTTT.

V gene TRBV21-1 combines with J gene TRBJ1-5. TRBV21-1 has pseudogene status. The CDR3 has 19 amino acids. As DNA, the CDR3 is TGTGCCAGCAGCAAAGGGACGGGAGACAGGGAGGGTGGGGATCAGCCCCAGCATTTT. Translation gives CASSKGTGDREGGDQPQHF.